The 2 T cell receptor beta chains given below trace back to one sample, sequenced in a study of T cells in Graves' hyperthyroidism and ophthalmopathy. TCR beta CDR3 regions were amplified from RNA. An initial round of RT-PCR targeting the TCR CDR3 relied on the HTBI primer set. TCRdb re-derived calls from the multiplex PCR reads in MiXCR, one entry per CDR3 protein. The repertoire holds 650,000 to 700,000 distinct CDR3 sequences, with 17% as singletons. The specimen was blood. The receptors stem from a man in his forties or fifties with Graves' hyperthyroidism.

The chain is built from TRBV5-1 and TRBJ2-5; TRBD1 or TRBD2 may be the D gene (5 bases each). Per the germline V gene, CDR1 is SGHRS and CDR2 is YFSETQ. The V end was cut by 0 bases, the J end by 5 bases, with 14 bases between. The CDR3 extends over 15 amino acids. CDR3 sequence reads: CASSLAGTDRETQYF. CDR3 nucleotides: TGCGCCAGCAGCTTGGCCGGGACGGATAGGGAGACCCAGTACTTC.

This clonotype appeared many times. The chain carries TRBV12-3 or TRBV12-4 and TRBJ1-1, with 7 bases identical to TRBD1. The V segment lost 6 bases and the J segment 3 bases; nucleotides outside the gene matches: 4. The CDR3 contains 13 residues. The DNA of the CDR3 is TGTGCCAGCAGCTGGGGACAGCACACTGAAGCTTTCTTT. Encoded protein: CASSWGQHTEAFF.